These 7 T cell receptor beta chains were all obtained from the same sample, sequenced in a study of CD8 T cells in Susac syndrome. Reverse transcription used about 0.45 to 1 ug RNA and random hexamers. TCRdb itself ran the immunoSEQ multiplex PCR reads through MiXCR, one entry per CDR3 protein. The sample yields approximately 100,000 distinct CDR3 sequences, about 90% seen once. The sequenced material came from CD4+ T cells from PBMCs. The source of these receptors is a human donor in good health.

The CDR3 reads CASSLAAETSTDTQYF. The CDR3 nucleotides are TGTGCCAGCAGTTTAGCCGCGGAGACTAGCACAGATACGCAGTATTTT. V is TRBV12-3 or TRBV12-4 and J is TRBJ2-3; D call uncertain. V gave up 0 bases and J gave up 0 bases, with 10 bases separating them. The CDR3 loop spans 16 amino acids.

The rearrangement joins TRBV13 to TRBJ2-7; 12 nucleotides match TRBD2. Germline CDR1 and CDR2: PRHDT and FYEKMQ (reference sequence). Losses at the gene ends were 3 bases for V and 5 bases for J; bases not matched to a gene: 8. The CDR3 consists of 16 residues. Written as DNA, the CDR3 is TGTGCCAGCAGCTTCAAGGGACTAGCGGGCAGAAACGAGCAGTACTTC. As protein: CASSFKGLAGRNEQYF.

The chain joins TRBV13 to TRBJ1-2; the match to TRBD1 covers 7 bases. Germline V CDR1 and CDR2: PRHDT, FYEKMQ (reference sequence). Trimming took 6 bases from V and 2 from J; bases not matched to a gene: 3. CDR3 length: 13 amino acids. CDR3 protein: CASSSDRNYGYTF. CDR3 DNA sequence: TGTGCCAGCAGTTCGGACAGGAACTATGGCTACACCTTC.

This clonotype was observed once. The rearrangement links TRBV27 to TRBJ2-7; TRBD1 is a possible D gene (5 bases). The V gene's germline CDR1 is MNHEY and CDR2 SMNVEV (reference sequence). The V end lost 8 bases, the J end lost 0 bases, and 14 bases lay between the germline ends. The CDR3 contains 14 residues. The CDR3 region has the DNA TGTGCCAGCTCTGCGCAGGGCAACTCCTACGAGCAGTACTTC. Amino acids: CASSAQGNSYEQYF.

The CDR3 bases are TGTGCCAGTAGTATTAGGCCCGCGTTGACTGAAGCTTTCTTT. It specifies CASSIRPALTEAFF. The chain links TRBV19 to TRBJ1-1, with unresolved D. The CDR3 length is 14 residues. Germline V gene data show CDR1 as LNHDA and CDR2 as SQIVND (reference sequence). V was trimmed by 3 bases and J by 5 bases, leaving 13 bases between them. Using reference TRBV19 and TRBJ1-1 for the parts outside the CDR3, the full variable domain is DGGITQSPKYLFRKEGQNVTLSCEQNLNHDAMYWYRQDPGQGLRLIYYSQIVNDFQKGDIAEGYSVSREKKESFPLTVTSAQKNPTAFYLCASSIRPALTEAFFGQGTRLTVV.

The chain couples TRBV7-9 to TRBJ2-3, with a weak D call TRBD2 (5 bases). Germline V gene lookup returns CDR1 SEHNR and CDR2 FQNEAQ (reference sequence). Between the trimmed V and J ends, which lost 8 bases and 7 bases, there was a span of 22 bases. This CDR3 is built from 15 residues. CDR3: CASLFSPGSVNTQYF. The DNA for the CDR3 is TGTGCCAGCTTGTTTAGTCCGGGGAGCGTGAATACGCAGTATTTT. Supplemented by reference TRBV7-9 and TRBJ2-3, the full variable domain reads DTGVSQNPRHKITKRGQNVTFRCDPISEHNRLYWYRQTLGQGPEFLTYFQNEAQLEKSRLLSDRFSAERPKGSFSTLEIQRTEQGDSAMYLCASLFSPGSVNTQYFGPGTRLTVL.

A single count supports this clonotype. The chain employs TRBV28 and TRBJ2-6, with D uncertain. Germline loops: CDR1 MDHEN, CDR2 SYDVKM. V gave up 6 bases and J gave up 4 bases, with 7 bases separating them. The CDR3 sequence is 13 residues long. The DNA for the CDR3 is TGTGCCAGCAGCCCCCCCGGGGCCAACGTCCTGACTTTC. Translated: CASSPPGANVLTF.